Following are 18 T cell receptor beta chains from one sample sequenced in a study of control samples from healthy donors and cancer patients. The table came from immunoSEQ multiplex PCR; TCRdb's copy has only in-frame clones and leaves some out. The table lists approximately 90,000 clones, over 80% of them singletons. Sequencing used blood. The receptors were sampled from a man aged 25-45 years in good health.

The chain joins TRBV4-1 to TRBJ1-1, with D hard to call. Per the germline V gene, CDR1 is MGHRA and CDR2 is YSYEKL. V was shortened by 2 bases and J by 0 bases, with 7 bases between the two germline ends. CDR3 size: 14 residues. In DNA, the CDR3 is TGCGCCAGCAGCCAAACAGAAGTGAACACTGAAGCTTTCTTT. Translating gives CASSQTEVNTEAFF.

Judged by abundance, this clone is medium-sized. V usage is TRBV30 and J usage is TRBJ2-7, with D tentatively TRBD2 (6 bases). The CDR3 loop spans 11 amino acids. Germline loops: CDR1 GTSNPN, CDR2 SVGIG (reference sequence). Trimming cost V 8 bases and J 4 bases, with 12 bases left between them. CDR3 nucleotides: TGTGCCGGGACTCTTGGATACGAGCAGTACTTC. Its translation is CAGTLGYEQYF.

This clone was counted a single time. The rearrangement links TRBV5-1 to TRBJ2-7; perhaps TRBD1 as D (6 bases). The germline CDR1 and CDR2 sequences are SGHRS and YFSETQ. The V and J ends lost 4 bases and 3 bases respectively, with 14 bases between them. The CDR3 has 14 residues. The CDR3 reads CASSSRTELYEQYF. The CDR3 coding sequence is TGCGCCAGCAGCAGTAGGACAGAGCTCTACGAGCAGTACTTC.

This clone was counted only a few times. This rearrangement joins TRBV27 to TRBJ1-1, with D perhaps TRBD1 (5 bases). Deletions cut 7 bases from V and 1 base from J, with 16 bases between. Germline CDR1 is MNHEY and CDR2 is SMNVEV (reference sequence). CDR3 length: 15 amino acids. The CDR3 reads CASKKGRQGNTEAFF. DNA of the CDR3: TGTGCCAGCAAAAAAGGGCGGCAGGGGAACACTGAAGCTTTCTTT.

The V and J genes are TRBV6-1 and TRBJ1-1, with a possible D match to TRBD1 (5 bases). The V and J ends lost 1 base and 5 bases respectively, with 11 bases between them. Germline CDR1 reads MNHNS; CDR2 reads SASEGT. The CDR3 is made up of 14 amino acids. The CDR3 loop reads CASSEVGVGTEAFF. In DNA form, the CDR3 reads TGTGCCAGCAGTGAAGTAGGGGTTGGGACTGAAGCTTTCTTT.

The V call is TRBV21-1, the J call TRBJ2-1. TRBV21-1 represents a pseudogene. This CDR3 comprises 13 residues. CDR3 nucleotides: TGTGCCAGCAGCAAAGGGCAAGCCAATGAGCAGTTCTTC. Translated, it gives CASSKGQANEQFF.

A word on this clone: Its ends do not fully match the called genes, so a read error is possible. The same CDR3 arises from other DNA sequences in this sample as well. This sequence joins TRBV6-2 or TRBV6-3 and TRBJ1-6; D is uncertain. The CDR3 contains 14 residues. Germline lookup yields CDR1 MNHEY and CDR2 SVGEGT. The CDR3 sequence is CASSQGSYNSPLHF. The CDR3 region has the DNA TGTGCCAGCAGTCAAGGTTCCTATAATTCGCCCCTCCACTTT.

The genes are TRBV19 and TRBJ1-2, with D possibly matching TRBD1 (6 bases). The CDR3 is made up of 16 amino acids. Trimming stripped 0 bases from V and 4 bases from J, with 15 bases between. Germline assignment: CDR1 LNHDA and CDR2 SQIVND (reference sequence). The CDR3 is CASSIERTAKTYGYTF. For the CDR3, the DNA is TGTGCCAGTAGTATAGAGAGGACAGCGAAAACCTATGGCTACACCTTC.

V and J are TRBV7-9 and TRBJ1-1; tentatively, D is TRBD1 (6 bases). CDR1 and CDR2 from the germline V gene are SEHNR and FQNEAQ (reference sequence). The CDR3 consists of 14 residues. Trimming took 2 bases from V and 3 from J, leaving 10 bases between them. CDR3 protein: CASSLLQGDTEAFF. CDR3 sequence (DNA): TGTGCCAGCAGCTTACTACAGGGTGACACTGAAGCTTTCTTT.

DNA for the CDR3: TGTGCCTGGACCCAGGGGGGGGGCACTGAAGCTTTCTTT. It translates to CAWTQGGGTEAFF. This chain uses TRBV30 with TRBJ1-1; 7 bases are shared with TRBD1. The CDR3 spans 13 residues. Germline values: CDR1 GTSNPN, CDR2 SVGIG (reference sequence). Germline trimming cut 4 bases from V and 4 bases from J; bases unmatched to any gene: 6.

This chain links TRBV27 with TRBJ1-2; D not certain. The CDR3 runs 13 residues. Trimming took off 6 bases at V and 9 bases at J, with 17 bases between the two ends. CDR1 and CDR2 from the germline V gene are MNHEY and SMNVEV (reference sequence). In nucleotides, the CDR3 is TGTGCCAGCAGGCGAGATCACGGAATGAGCTACACCTTC. Amino acids: CASRRDHGMSYTF.

This clone turned up a few times. In nucleotides, the CDR3 is TGCGCCAGCAGCTCAAGGACAGGCGAGGGGTCACCCCTCCACTTT. Protein sequence: CASSSRTGEGSPLHF. V and J are TRBV5-1 and TRBJ1-6; 7 bases match TRBD1. The CDR3 is 15 amino acids. Germline lookup yields CDR1 SGHRS and CDR2 YFSETQ. Germline trimming cut 3 bases from V and 10 bases from J; bases unmatched to any gene: 10.

The V call is TRBV6-6, the J call TRBJ2-5, with D unresolved. V was trimmed by 5 bases and J by 1 base, leaving 8 bases between them. The germline gives CDR1 MNHNY, CDR2 SVGAGI (reference sequence). CDR3 length: 13 amino acids. The DNA for the CDR3 is TGTGCCAGCAGTCTCTGGATCCAAGAGACCCAGTACTTC. Translating it yields CASSLWIQETQYF.

V is TRBV12-5 and J is TRBJ2-4; TRBD2 aligns across 7 bases. Losses at the gene ends were 5 bases for V and 7 bases for J; bases not matched to a gene: 8. CDR3 length: 14 residues. Per germline, CDR1 LGHNT and CDR2 FRNRAP. CDR3 DNA: TGTGCTAGTGGTCCCTTAGCCGGGGGGAACATTCAGTACTTC. Protein product: CASGPLAGGNIQYF.

This chain joins TRBV5-1 and TRBJ1-2, with 7 bases that match TRBD1. V lost 4 bases and J lost 3; bases outside the gene matches: 9. The CDR3 has 15 residues. The germline CDR1 and CDR2 sequences are SGHRS and YFSETQ. In DNA, the CDR3 is TGCGCCAGCAGCAGCCGGACAGGCACACACTATGGCTACACCTTC. Translation gives CASSSRTGTHYGYTF.

In nucleotides, the CDR3 is TGTGCCAGCCGGTTTGGACAGATTGGCTACGAGCAGTACTTC. It is translated as CASRFGQIGYEQYF. The chain carries TRBV6-5 and TRBJ2-7; D might be TRBD1 (6 bases). There are 14 residues in the CDR3. Between the trimmed V and J ends, which lost 8 bases and 3 bases, there was a span of 17 bases. CDR1 and CDR2 (germline): MNHEY, SVGAGI.

The chain employs TRBV6-4 and TRBJ2-2; D possibly corresponds to TRBD1 (6 bases). Trimming left V 5 bases short and J 4 bases short, with 8 bases between. The CDR3 has 13 amino acids. The germline V gene has CDR1 MRHNA and CDR2 SNTAGT. The chain's CDR3 is CASSTGTTGELFF. The CDR3 bases are TGTGCCAGCAGTACAGGGACCACCGGGGAGCTGTTTTTT.

The chain links TRBV2 to TRBJ2-3; tentatively, D is TRBD1 (6 bases). There are 15 residues in the CDR3. V was cut by 5 bases and J by 2 bases, with 14 bases left in between. Per the germline V gene, CDR1 is SNHLY and CDR2 is FYNNEI. The CDR3 nucleotides are TGTGCCAGCAGTATCGGAGGACAGCTCACAGATACGCAGTATTTT. Protein product: CASSIGGQLTDTQYF.